This TCR beta chain emerged from a study of cytomegalovirus exposure and HLA in healthy donors. General study results and limits: In presence/absence analyses, roughly uniform sequencing depth across donors was assumed. Prior analysis indicated that the majority of TCR beta V segments exhibited productivity approximately 87% or approximately 30% of the time. What TCR beta sequences reportedly achieved was accurate prediction of HLA-A and HLA-B alleles in most subjects.

The V and J ends lost 0 bases and 2 bases, in that order; junction bases with no gene match: 2. CDR1 and CDR2 (germline): SGHRS, YFSETQ. The CDR3 runs to 16 residues. Use of 60 Vbeta and 13 Jbeta primers characterized the PCR. Sequencing was performed with immunoSEQ multiplex PCR; in TCRdb, only in-frame clones are kept and a portion is missing. The sample holds some 170,000 clones, around 77% seen once. As concerns this clone: Antigen unknown.

This receptor was obtained from a man aged 55 to 70 in good health and CMV-seronegative. The sequencing sample was made of PBMCs. The J gene is TRBJ2-2, the V gene TRBV5-1; 9 bases are shared with TRBD1. CDR3 coding DNA: TGCGCCAGCAGCTTGGCGGGACAGGGAAACACCGGGGAGCTGTTTTTT. Its protein product is CASSLAGQGNTGELFF. Combining the CDR3 with reference TRBV5-1 and TRBJ2-2 gives the whole variable domain KAGVTQTPRYLIKTRGQQVTLSCSPISGHRSVSWYQQTPGQGLQFLFEYFSETQRNKGNFPGRFSGRQFSNSRSEMNVSTLELGDSALYLCASSLAGQGNTGELFFGEGSRLTVL.